The T cell receptor beta chain under discussion was sequenced for a study of blood T cell repertoires in COVID-19. Across the whole study: In each case, the material was cDNA or gDNA derived from T cells, B-cell-depleted T cells, or PBMCs.

Assay: immunoSEQ multiplex PCR; the TCRdb copy retains only in-frame clones and omits some. This repertoire shows 210,000 or so clones, around 80% found once; its top ten account for approximately 1.8%. The V end was cut by 5 bases, the J end by 1 base, with 8 bases between. This CDR3 has 14 amino acids. In germline, CDR1 is LNHDA, CDR2 SQIVND (reference sequence). The receptor was isolated from a man aged 60 to 75 who had recovered from COVID-19. The chain uses TRBV19 and TRBJ2-2; D unclear. The sequencing sample was made of PBMCs or T cells enriched from blood (not recorded which). CDR3 protein: CASSQNRNTGELFF. In DNA, the CDR3 is TGTGCCAGTAGTCAGAACAGGAACACCGGGGAGCTGTTTTTT.